This T cell receptor beta chain was recovered during a study of human T cells and chemical hapten exposure. Background on the study: Per-sample TCR yield variability stemmed mainly from small pooled library volume differences. General study points: TCRs exceeding a frequency of 1 in 1000 stayed unchanged under DPC sensitization.

With 4 bases removed from V and 5 bases from J, the gap between germline ends came to 14 bases. The CDR3 has 13 amino acids. Germline CDR1 and CDR2: SQVTM and ANQGSEA. Ten or more counts support this clonotype. Its antigen is not known. Unique molecular identifiers were affixed to discrete cDNA molecules within the library. In the authors' workflow: Samples contained a median of approximately 100,000 TCRs, with a range of roughly 20,000 to 750,000. TCRdb re-called the RACE reads through MiXCR, storing one row per CDR3 protein. TCRdb assigned the V and J calls; the authors' analysis was not used. The sample has approximately 81,000 distinct CDR3 sequences, roughly 8.7% seen once. The time point: healthy volunteer bleed at 6 weeks. Extraction of total RNA was performed on unfractionated whole blood.

The sample consisted of whole blood. This rearrangement joins TRBV29-1 to TRBJ1-2; unclear D gene. The clonotype was recovered from a male donor in good health. Some clones in this sample may be carry-over from other donors' samples. This chain's CDR3 is CSVAGRGPYGYTF. For the CDR3, the DNA is TGCAGCGTTGCCGGCAGAGGTCCATATGGCTACACCTTC.